The TCR beta chain under discussion was sequenced for a study of CD8+CD57+ T cells in acquired aplastic anemia. Across the study: Recorded DNA amounts for sorted CD4+ and CD8+ cells had an average of approximately 3 ug. Among healthy donors, CD4+ cells averaged approximately 10 million reads.

Researchers used genomic DNA as the template to profile TCR beta VDJ and CDR3. TCRdb called the reads again in MiXCR, with one record for every CDR3 protein. The sample carries hundreds of thousands of distinct CDR3 sequences, around 72% recorded once. Germline-derived CDR1 and CDR2 are SGHTA and FQGNSA. There are 15 residues in the CDR3. The V and J ends lost 1 base and 14 bases respectively, with 23 bases between them. The specimen sequenced was sorted CD4+, CD8+, or CD8+CD57+ T cells (not recorded which) from PBMCs. This TCR was sampled from a human donor in good health, serving as a control. This chain connects TRBV7-2 to TRBJ1-1, with D tentatively TRBD1 (6 bases). The CDR3 DNA sequence: TGTGCCAGCAGCTTAGTTCTTCCGACTAGCAGGGGACCATTCTTT. This translates into CASSLVLPTSRGPFF.